This paragraph covers one T cell receptor beta chain sequence. Its antigen is unknown. These data come from a study of CD8+ T cells in alopecia areata. Notes on the study in general: Tofacitinib delivered significant drops in scalp clonality and in expanded CD8+ clones among the top 100.

cDNA prepared by RNA extraction and subsequent reverse transcription served as the template for sequencing. Only in-frame clones appear in the TCRdb table, and some are missing; sequencing was by immunoSEQ multiplex PCR. The sample consists of 110,000 to 150,000 clones, 50% to 65% of them appearing once. V was clipped by 3 bases and J by 3 bases; unmatched bases: 3. The germline gives CDR1 SEHNR, CDR2 FQNEAQ (reference sequence). The length of the CDR3 is 15 residues. Documented treatment: oral pan-JAK inhibitor, 5-10 mg twice daily. Here the sequenced sample was CD8+ T cells sorted from blood, taken at week 4, from a patient treated with tofacitinib. The TCR sequence derives from a human donor with alopecia areata. The chain has TRBV7-9 and TRBJ2-3; the match to TRBD2 covers 10 bases. CDR3 in amino acids: CASSFLAGETDTQYF. In DNA, the CDR3 is TGTGCCAGCAGCTTCCTAGCGGGGGAAACAGATACGCAGTATTTT.